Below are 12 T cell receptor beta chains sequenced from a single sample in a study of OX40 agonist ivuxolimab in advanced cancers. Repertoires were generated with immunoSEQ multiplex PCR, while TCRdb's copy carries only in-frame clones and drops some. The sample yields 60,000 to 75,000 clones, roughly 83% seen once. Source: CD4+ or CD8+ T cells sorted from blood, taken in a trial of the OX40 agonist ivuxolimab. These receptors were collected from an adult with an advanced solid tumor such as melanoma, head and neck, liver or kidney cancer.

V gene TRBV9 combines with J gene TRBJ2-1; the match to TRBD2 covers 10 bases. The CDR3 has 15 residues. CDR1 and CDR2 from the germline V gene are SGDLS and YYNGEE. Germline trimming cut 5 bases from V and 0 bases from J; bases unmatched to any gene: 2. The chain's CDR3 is CASRPSGSSYNEQFF. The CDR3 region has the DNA TGTGCCAGCAGACCTAGCGGGAGCTCCTACAATGAGCAGTTCTTC.

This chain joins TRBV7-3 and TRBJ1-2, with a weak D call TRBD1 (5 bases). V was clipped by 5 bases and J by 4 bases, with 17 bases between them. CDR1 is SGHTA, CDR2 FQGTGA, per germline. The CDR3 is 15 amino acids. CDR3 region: CASSPSGTFGYGYTF. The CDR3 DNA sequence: TGTGCCAGCAGCCCCTCAGGGACCTTTGGCTATGGCTACACCTTC.

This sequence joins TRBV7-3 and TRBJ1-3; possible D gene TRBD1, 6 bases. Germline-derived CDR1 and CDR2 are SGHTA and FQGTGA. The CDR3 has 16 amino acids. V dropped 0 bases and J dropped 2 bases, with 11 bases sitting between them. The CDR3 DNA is TGTGCCAGCAGCTTAACCGGAGCAGGGGCTGGAAACACCATATATTTT. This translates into CASSLTGAGAGNTIYF.

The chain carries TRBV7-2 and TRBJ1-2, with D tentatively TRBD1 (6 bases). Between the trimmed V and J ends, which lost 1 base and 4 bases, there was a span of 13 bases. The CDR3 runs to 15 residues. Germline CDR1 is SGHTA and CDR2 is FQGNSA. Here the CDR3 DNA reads TGTGCCAGCAGCTTAGTCAGGGGCGATACCTATGGCTACACCTTC. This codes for CASSLVRGDTYGYTF.

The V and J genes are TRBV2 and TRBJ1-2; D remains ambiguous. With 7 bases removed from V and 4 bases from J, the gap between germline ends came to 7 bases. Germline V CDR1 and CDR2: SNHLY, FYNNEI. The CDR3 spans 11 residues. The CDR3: CASTDGYGYTF. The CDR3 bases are TGTGCCAGCACAGACGGCTATGGCTACACCTTC.

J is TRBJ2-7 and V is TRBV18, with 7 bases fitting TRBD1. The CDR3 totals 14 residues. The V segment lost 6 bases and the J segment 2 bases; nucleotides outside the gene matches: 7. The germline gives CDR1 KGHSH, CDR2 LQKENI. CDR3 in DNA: TGTGCCAGCTCGTGGACAGGCCTACCCTACGAGCAGTACTTC. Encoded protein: CASSWTGLPYEQYF.

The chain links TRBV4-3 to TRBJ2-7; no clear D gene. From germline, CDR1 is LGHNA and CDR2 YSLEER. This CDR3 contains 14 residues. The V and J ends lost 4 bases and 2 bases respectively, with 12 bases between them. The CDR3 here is CASSLVTTAYEQYF. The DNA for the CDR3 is TGCGCCAGCAGCCTCGTAACGACCGCCTACGAGCAGTACTTC.

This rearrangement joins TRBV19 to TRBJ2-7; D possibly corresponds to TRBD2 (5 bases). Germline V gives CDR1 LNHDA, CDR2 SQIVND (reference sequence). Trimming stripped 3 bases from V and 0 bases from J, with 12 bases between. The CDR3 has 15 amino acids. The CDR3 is CASSMSGESSYEQYF. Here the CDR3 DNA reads TGTGCCAGTAGTATGAGCGGTGAGAGCTCCTACGAGCAGTACTTC.

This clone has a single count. CDR3 protein: CSVVGLQETQYF. CDR3 bases: TGCAGCGTTGTAGGGCTACAAGAGACCCAGTACTTC. The chain employs TRBV29-1 and TRBJ2-5; no reliable D call. Trimming left V 4 bases short and J 2 bases short, with 8 bases between. The CDR3 loop spans 12 amino acids. The germline V gene has CDR1 SQVTM and CDR2 ANQGSEA.

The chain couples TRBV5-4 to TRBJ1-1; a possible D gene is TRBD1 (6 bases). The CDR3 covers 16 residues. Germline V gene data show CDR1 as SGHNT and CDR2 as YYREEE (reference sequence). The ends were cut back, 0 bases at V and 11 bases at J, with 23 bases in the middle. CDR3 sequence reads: CASSLVPGAALPDAFF. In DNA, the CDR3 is TGTGCCAGCAGCTTGGTTCCGGGGGCTGCACTGCCCGACGCTTTCTTT.

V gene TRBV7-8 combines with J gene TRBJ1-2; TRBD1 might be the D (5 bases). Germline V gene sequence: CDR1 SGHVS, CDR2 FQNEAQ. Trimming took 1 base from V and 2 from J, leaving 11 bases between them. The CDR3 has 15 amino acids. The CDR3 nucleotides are TGTGCCAGCAGCTTAGGGGCAGAGGGGAACTATGGCTACACCTTC. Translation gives CASSLGAEGNYGYTF.

CDR3 protein: CSAVTGTNEKLFF. The CDR3 DNA is TGCAGCGCCGTGACAGGGACTAATGAAAAACTGTTTTTT. The rearrangement uses TRBV29-1 and TRBJ1-4, with TRBD1 matching over 7 bases. CDR1 is SQVTM and CDR2 is ANQGSEA in the germline V gene. The CDR3 is made up of 13 amino acids. The trim removed 7 bases at V and 2 bases at J, leaving 4 bases unmatched.